This T cell receptor (beta chain) was sequenced during a study of brain metastases from non-small cell lung cancer (dated by TCRdb to about 2019). About the investigation overall: The study profiled the immune microenvironment of paired resected primary tumors and brain metastases from non-small-cell lung cancer patients. Study-wide findings and limitations: Paired brain metastases and primary tumors largely shared TCR repertoires, although T-cell densities in the metastases were sparse. Compared with the matched primary tumors, T-cell clones appeared to be expanded in more than 50% of brain metastases. T-cell infiltration was lower in brain metastases than in primary tumors (P < 0.001).

The receptor library was made with the immunoSEQ multiplex PCR assay. Sequencing of the T-cell receptor beta chain repertoire was carried out together with a 770-gene immune expression panel. Drawn from immuneACCESS, this table holds only the in-frame rearrangements with V and J called that TCRdb kept. Clones are partly lost; checked studies trace under half to an unresolved V gene and leave the rest unexplained. Within this sample are over 12,000 clones, with about four fifths of them counted one time only. The ten largest clones represent roughly 7.7% of the sample. A total of around 38 patients with non-small-cell lung cancer that had been surgically resected, each with specimens from both a primary tumor and a brain metastasis, made up the cohort. The tumor specimens used were formalin-fixed, paraffin-embedded tissues taken from archives. Regarding this clone: Its recognized antigen is unknown. No much larger clone exists at a distance of one base, and base qualities are not known.

CDR1 and CDR2, per the germline V gene (reference sequence), are GTSNPN and SVGIG. V is cut by 5 bases and J by 0 bases, and the space between the germline ends is 6 bases. Including cysteine and phenylalanine, the CDR3 has 12 amino acids. The kept DNA is CDR3 alone, 36 bases in frame from the first base. Input material: primary lung tumor tissue. What the cell subset or site label conveys for this sample: primary lung tumor paired with brain metastasis. The receptor was derived from a donor aged 40 or older with non-small cell lung cancer. This receptor chain uses TRBV30 and TRBJ2-3; no D gene call is confident. The CDR3 is CAWGLSTDTQYF. The nucleotides are TGTGCCTGGGGTTTAAGCACAGATACGCAGTATTTT.